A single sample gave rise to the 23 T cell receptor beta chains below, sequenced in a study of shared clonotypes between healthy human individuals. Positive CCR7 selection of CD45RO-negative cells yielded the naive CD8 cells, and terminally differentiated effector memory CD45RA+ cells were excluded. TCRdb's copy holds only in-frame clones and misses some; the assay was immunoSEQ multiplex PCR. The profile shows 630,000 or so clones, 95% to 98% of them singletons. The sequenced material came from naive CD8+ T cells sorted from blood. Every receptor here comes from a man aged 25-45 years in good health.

Written as DNA, the CDR3 is TGTGCCAGCAGTTACTCCCAGCGGGAGGACACCGGGGAGCTGTTTTTT. Its protein is CASSYSQREDTGELFF. The V call is TRBV6-6, the J call TRBJ2-2, with 9 bases matching TRBD2. CDR3 size: 16 residues. V shed 0 bases, J shed 3 bases, and the junction held 2 bases outside the gene matches. CDR1 MNHNY and CDR2 SVGAGI come from the germline V gene (reference sequence).

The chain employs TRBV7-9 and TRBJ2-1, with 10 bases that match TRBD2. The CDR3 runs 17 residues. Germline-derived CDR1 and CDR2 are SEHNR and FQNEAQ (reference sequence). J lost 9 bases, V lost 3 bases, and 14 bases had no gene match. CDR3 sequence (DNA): TGTGCCAGCAGCTTGCAGCTCGGGCTAGCGGGAGTTGGTGAGCAGTTCTTC. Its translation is CASSLQLGLAGVGEQFF.

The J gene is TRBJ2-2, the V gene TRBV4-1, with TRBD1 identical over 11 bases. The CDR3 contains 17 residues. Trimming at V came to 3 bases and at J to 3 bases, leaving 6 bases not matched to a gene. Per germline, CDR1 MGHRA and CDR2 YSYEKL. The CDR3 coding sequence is TGCGCCAGCAGCCATCGGACAGGGGGCGTCGACACCGGGGAGCTGTTTTTT. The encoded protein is CASSHRTGGVDTGELFF.

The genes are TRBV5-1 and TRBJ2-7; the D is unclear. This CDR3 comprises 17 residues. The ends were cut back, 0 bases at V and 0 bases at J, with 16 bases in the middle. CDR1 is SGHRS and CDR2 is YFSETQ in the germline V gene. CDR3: CASSLGSFFGSSYEQYF. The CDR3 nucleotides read TGCGCCAGCAGCTTGGGTTCATTTTTTGGAAGCTCCTACGAGCAGTACTTC.

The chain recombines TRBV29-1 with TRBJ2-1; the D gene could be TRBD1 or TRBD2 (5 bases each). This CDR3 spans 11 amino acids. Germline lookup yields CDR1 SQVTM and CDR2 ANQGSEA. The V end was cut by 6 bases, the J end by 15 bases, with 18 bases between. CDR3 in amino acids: CSVVLGPRGFF. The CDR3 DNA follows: TGCAGCGTCGTCCTGGGACCGAGGGGGTTCTTC.

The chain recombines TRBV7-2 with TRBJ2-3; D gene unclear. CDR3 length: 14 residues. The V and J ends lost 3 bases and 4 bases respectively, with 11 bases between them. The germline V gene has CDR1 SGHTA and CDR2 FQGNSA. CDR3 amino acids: CASSFLLGPDTQYF. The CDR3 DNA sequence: TGTGCCAGCAGCTTTCTCCTAGGGCCAGATACGCAGTATTTT.

CDR3 region: CSVEKIRDNSYEQYF. The DNA for the CDR3 is TGCAGCGTTGAGAAAATCCGGGACAACTCCTACGAGCAGTACTTC. The V and J genes are TRBV29-1 and TRBJ2-7; TRBD1 is a possible D gene (6 bases). The germline gives CDR1 SQVTM, CDR2 ANQGSEA. With 3 bases removed from V and 0 bases from J, the gap between germline ends came to 15 bases. This CDR3 has 15 residues.

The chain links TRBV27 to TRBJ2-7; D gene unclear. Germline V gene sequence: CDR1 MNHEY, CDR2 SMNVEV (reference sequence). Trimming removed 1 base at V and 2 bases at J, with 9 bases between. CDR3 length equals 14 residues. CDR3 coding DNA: TGTGCCAGCAGTTTATACGCGGAAGCCTACGAGCAGTACTTC. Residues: CASSLYAEAYEQYF.

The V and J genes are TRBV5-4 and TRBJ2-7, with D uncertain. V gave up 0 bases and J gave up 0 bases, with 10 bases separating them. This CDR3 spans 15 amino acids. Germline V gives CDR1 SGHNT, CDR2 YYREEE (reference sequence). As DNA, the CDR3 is TGTGCCAGCAGCTTGGAGGGATCTAGCTCCTACGAGCAGTACTTC. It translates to CASSLEGSSSYEQYF.

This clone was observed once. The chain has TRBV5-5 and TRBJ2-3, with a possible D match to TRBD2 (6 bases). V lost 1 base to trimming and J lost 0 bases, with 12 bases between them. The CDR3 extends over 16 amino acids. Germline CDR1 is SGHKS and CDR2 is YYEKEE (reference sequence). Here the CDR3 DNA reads TGTGCCAGCAGCTTGAGTTTTAGCGGAAGCACAGATACGCAGTATTTT. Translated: CASSLSFSGSTDTQYF.

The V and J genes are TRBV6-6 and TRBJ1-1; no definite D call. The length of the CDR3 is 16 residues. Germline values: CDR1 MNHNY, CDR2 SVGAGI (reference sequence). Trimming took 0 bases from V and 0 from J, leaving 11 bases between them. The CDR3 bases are TGTGCCAGCAGTTACTCGAAACAAAACATGAACACTGAAGCTTTCTTT. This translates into CASSYSKQNMNTEAFF.

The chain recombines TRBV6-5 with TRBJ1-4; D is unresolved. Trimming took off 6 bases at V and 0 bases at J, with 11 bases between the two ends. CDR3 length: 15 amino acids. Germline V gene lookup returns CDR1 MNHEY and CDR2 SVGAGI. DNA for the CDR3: TGTGCCAGCAGACCCCCAGGTGCAACTAATGAAAAACTGTTTTTT. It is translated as CASRPPGATNEKLFF.

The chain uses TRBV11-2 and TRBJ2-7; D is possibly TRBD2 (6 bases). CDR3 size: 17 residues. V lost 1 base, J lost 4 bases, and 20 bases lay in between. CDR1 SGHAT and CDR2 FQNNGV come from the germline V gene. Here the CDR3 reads CASSLGRGGREQYEQYF. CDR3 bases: TGTGCCAGCAGCTTAGGGAGAGGAGGACGGGAGCAATACGAGCAGTACTTC.

CDR3 loop: CASSKTTGPLYEQYF. CDR3 DNA: TGTGCCAGCAGCAAAACGACAGGGCCCTTGTACGAGCAGTACTTC. J is TRBJ2-7 and V is TRBV7-9; 7 bases agree with TRBD1. The ends lost 5 bases at V and 4 bases at J; junction bases unmatched: 11. The CDR3 consists of 15 residues. Germline V lookup: CDR1 SEHNR, CDR2 FQNEAQ (reference sequence).

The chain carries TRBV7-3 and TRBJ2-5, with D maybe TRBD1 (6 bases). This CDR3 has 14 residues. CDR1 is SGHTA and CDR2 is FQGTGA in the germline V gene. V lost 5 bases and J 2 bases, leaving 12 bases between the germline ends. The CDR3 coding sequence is TGTGCCAGCAGCCCCACAGGGCTTCAAGAGACCCAGTACTTC. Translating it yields CASSPTGLQETQYF.

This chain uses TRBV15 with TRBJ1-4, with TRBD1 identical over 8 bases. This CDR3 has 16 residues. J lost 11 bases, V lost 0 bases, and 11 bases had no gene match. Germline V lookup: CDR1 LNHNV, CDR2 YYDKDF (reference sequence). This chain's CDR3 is CATSRERDRTLSKLFF. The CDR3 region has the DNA TGTGCCACCAGCAGAGAGCGGGACAGGACGCTGTCCAAACTGTTTTTT. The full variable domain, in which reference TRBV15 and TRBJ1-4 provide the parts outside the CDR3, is DAMVIQNPRYQVTQFGKPVTLSCSQTLNHNVMYWYQQKSSQAPKLLFHYYDKDFNNEADTPDNFQSRRPNTSFCFLDIRSPGLGDTAMYLCATSRERDRTLSKLFFGSGTQLSVL.

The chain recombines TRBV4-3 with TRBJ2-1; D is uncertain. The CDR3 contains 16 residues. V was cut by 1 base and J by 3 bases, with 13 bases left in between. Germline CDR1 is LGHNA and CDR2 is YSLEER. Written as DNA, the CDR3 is TGCGCCAGCAGCCAAGCGTACTATGGAGACTACAATGAGCAGTTCTTC. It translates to CASSQAYYGDYNEQFF.

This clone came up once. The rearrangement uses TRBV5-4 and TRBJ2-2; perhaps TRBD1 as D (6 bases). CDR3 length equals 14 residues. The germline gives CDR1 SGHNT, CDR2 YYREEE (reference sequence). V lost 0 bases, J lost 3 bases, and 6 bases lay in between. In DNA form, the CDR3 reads TGTGCCAGCAGCTTGGCAGGGGACACCGGGGAGCTGTTTTTT. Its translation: CASSLAGDTGELFF.

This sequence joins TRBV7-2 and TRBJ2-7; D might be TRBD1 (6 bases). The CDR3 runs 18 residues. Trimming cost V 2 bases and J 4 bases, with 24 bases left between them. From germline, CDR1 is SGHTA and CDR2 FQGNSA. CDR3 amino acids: CASSLFRGGDRPSYEQYF. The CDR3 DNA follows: TGTGCCAGCAGCTTATTTCGTGGTGGCGACAGGCCGTCTTACGAGCAGTACTTC.

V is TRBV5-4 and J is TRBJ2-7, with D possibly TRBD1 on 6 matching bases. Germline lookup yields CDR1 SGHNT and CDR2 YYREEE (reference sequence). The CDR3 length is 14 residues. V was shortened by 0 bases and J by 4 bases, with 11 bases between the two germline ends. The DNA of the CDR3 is TGTGCCAGCAGCTTGGGAACCAGGGGTTACGAGCAGTACTTC. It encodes CASSLGTRGYEQYF.

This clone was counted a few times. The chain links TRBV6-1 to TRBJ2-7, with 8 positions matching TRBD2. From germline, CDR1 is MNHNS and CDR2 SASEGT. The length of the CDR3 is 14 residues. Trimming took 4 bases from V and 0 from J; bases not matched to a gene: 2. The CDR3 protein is CASSVSGSSYEQYF. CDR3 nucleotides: TGTGCCAGCAGTGTAAGCGGGAGCTCCTACGAGCAGTACTTC.

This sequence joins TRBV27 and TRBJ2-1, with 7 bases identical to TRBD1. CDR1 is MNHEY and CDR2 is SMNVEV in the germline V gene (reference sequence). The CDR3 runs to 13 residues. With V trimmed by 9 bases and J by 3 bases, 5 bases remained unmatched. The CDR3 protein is CASGTGDYNEQFF. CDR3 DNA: TGTGCCAGTGGTACAGGGGACTACAATGAGCAGTTCTTC.

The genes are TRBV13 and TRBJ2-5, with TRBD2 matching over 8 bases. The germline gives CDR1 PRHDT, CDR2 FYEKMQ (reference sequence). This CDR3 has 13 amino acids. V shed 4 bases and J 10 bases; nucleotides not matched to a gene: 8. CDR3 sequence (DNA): TGTGCCAGCAGCTCTACGAGCGGGAGAGTCCAGTACTTC. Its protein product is CASSSTSGRVQYF.